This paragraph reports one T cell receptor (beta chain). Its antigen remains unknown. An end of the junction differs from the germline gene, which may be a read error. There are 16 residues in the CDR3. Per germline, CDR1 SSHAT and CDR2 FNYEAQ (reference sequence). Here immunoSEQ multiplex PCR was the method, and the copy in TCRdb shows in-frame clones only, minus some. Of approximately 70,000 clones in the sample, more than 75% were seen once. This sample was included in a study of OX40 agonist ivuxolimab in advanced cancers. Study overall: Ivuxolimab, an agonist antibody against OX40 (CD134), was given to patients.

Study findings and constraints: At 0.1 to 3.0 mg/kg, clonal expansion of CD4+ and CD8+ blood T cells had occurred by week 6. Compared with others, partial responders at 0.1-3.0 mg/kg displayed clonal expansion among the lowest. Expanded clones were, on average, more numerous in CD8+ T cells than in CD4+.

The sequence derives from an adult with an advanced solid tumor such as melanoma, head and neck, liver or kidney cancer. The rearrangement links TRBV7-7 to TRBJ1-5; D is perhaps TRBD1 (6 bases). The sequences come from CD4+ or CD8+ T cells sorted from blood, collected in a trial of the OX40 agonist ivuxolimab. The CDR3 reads CASSLVRGGGNQPQHF. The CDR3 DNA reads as TGTGCTAGCAGCTTAGTGCGAGGGGGGGGCAATCAGCCCCAGCATTTT.